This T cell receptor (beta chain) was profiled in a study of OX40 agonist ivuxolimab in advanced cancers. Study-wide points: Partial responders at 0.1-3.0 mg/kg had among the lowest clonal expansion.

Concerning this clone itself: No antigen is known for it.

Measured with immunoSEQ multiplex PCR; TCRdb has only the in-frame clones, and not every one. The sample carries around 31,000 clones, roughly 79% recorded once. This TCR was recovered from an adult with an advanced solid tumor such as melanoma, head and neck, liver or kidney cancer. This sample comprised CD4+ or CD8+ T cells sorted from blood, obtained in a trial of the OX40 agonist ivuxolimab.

The CDR3 DNA follows: TGTGCCAGCAGGCAAAGGGACGGGGGGAACACTGAAGCTTTCTTT. The encoded protein is CASRQRDGGNTEAFF. The chain employs TRBV2 and TRBJ1-1; D perhaps matches TRBD1 (5 bases). Deletions cut 6 bases from V and 1 base from J, with 15 bases between. CDR1 and CDR2 (germline): SNHLY, FYNNEI. The CDR3 contains 15 residues.